This T cell receptor beta chain was identified during a study of blood T cell repertoires in COVID-19. The V segment lost 2 bases and the J segment 3 bases; nucleotides outside the gene matches: 6. Germline-derived CDR1 and CDR2 are SEHNR and FQNEAQ (reference sequence). There are 15 residues in the CDR3. The method was immunoSEQ multiplex PCR; TCRdb's version includes in-frame clones alone and lacks a portion of them. Of around 270,000 clones listed, about 87% are singletons. This TCR was sampled from a middle-aged woman who had been exposed to COVID-19. Sequenced: PBMCs or T cells enriched from blood (not recorded which). The chain couples TRBV7-9 to TRBJ1-1, with 7 bases fitting TRBD1. The CDR3 DNA reads as TGTGCCAGCAGCTTACTCGGGACAGCTTACACTGAAGCTTTCTTT. This codes for CASSLLGTAYTEAFF.